Below, 8 T cell receptor beta chains from the same sample are listed, as sequenced in a study of cytomegalovirus exposure and HLA in healthy donors. The study ran its PCR with 60 Vbeta and 13 Jbeta primers. Using immunoSEQ multiplex PCR, the repertoire was profiled, and TCRdb retains in-frame clones only, with some absent. This sample has some 140,000 clones, with 79% found just once. The sample consisted of PBMCs. These receptor sequences come from a man aged 40-49 years in good health and CMV-seropositive.

V and J are TRBV10-1 and TRBJ1-3, with TRBD1 matching over 9 bases. V dropped 7 bases and J dropped 4; count of bases not matched to a gene: 14. From germline, CDR1 is WNHNN and CDR2 SYGVQD (reference sequence). The CDR3 consists of 17 residues. The CDR3 sequence: CASNPPGQGRDGNTIYF. The CDR3 nucleotides are TGCGCCAGCAACCCCCCGGGACAGGGACGGGACGGAAACACCATATATTTT.

The chain has TRBV27 and TRBJ2-1; 10 bases agree with TRBD1. The CDR3 is 16 amino acids. The trim removed 3 bases at V and 3 bases at J, leaving 5 bases unmatched. Germline V lookup: CDR1 MNHEY, CDR2 SMNVEV (reference sequence). Written as DNA, the CDR3 is TGTGCCAGCAGTTTCCTGGGACAGGGGTTCTACAATGAGCAGTTCTTC. It codes for CASSFLGQGFYNEQFF.

The chain uses TRBV7-2 and TRBJ2-7; TRBD2 matches 8 bases. CDR1 is SGHTA, CDR2 FQGNSA, per germline. The CDR3 has 16 amino acids. J lost 0 bases, V lost 5 bases, and 9 bases had no gene match. The CDR3 is CASSIPGTRGSYEQYF. CDR3 bases: TGTGCCAGCAGCATCCCAGGGACTAGAGGCTCCTACGAGCAGTACTTC.

The count of this clone is one. The V gene is TRBV5-1, the J gene TRBJ2-5; D unclear. The length of the CDR3 is 13 residues. V was shortened by 0 bases and J by 3 bases, with 6 bases between the two germline ends. The germline CDR1 and CDR2 sequences are SGHRS and YFSETQ. DNA of the CDR3: TGCGCCAGCAGCTTGGAGAGGAAAGAGACCCAGTACTTC. This codes for CASSLERKETQYF.

V and J are TRBV29-1 and TRBJ2-5; 10 bases align to TRBD1. The DNA end lines up better with TRBJ2-7; the J call may be wrong. In germline, CDR1 is SQVTM, CDR2 ANQGSEA. This CDR3 region has 13 residues. CDR3: CSVAWTGGYEQYF. CDR3 in DNA: TGCAGCGTTGCCTGGACAGGGGGCTACGAGCAGTACTTC.

The count of this clone is one. V usage is TRBV19 and J usage is TRBJ1-2; D ambiguous. The CDR3 loop spans 15 amino acids. V was clipped by 6 bases and J by 2 bases, with 16 bases between them. Germline CDR1 reads LNHDA; CDR2 reads SQIVND (reference sequence). CDR3 residues: CASSPDNQINYGYTF. CDR3 in DNA: TGTGCCAGTAGCCCCGACAACCAGATCAACTATGGCTACACCTTC.

This chain joins TRBV10-1 and TRBJ2-7, with D maybe TRBD2 (5 bases). The V end was cut by 3 bases, the J end by 2 bases, with 11 bases between. The length of the CDR3 is 14 residues. Germline values: CDR1 WNHNN, CDR2 SYGVQD (reference sequence). This CDR3 reads CASSETGIPYEQYF. CDR3 bases: TGCGCCAGCAGTGAAACGGGGATCCCCTACGAGCAGTACTTC.

This chain joins TRBV27 and TRBJ2-7, with 9 bases matching TRBD1. V dropped 5 bases and J dropped 4; count of bases not matched to a gene: 6. Germline lookup yields CDR1 MNHEY and CDR2 SMNVEV (reference sequence). The CDR3 contains 14 residues. The CDR3 sequence: CASSQGQGRYEQYF. In DNA, the CDR3 is TGTGCCAGCAGTCAAGGACAGGGGCGGTACGAGCAGTACTTC.